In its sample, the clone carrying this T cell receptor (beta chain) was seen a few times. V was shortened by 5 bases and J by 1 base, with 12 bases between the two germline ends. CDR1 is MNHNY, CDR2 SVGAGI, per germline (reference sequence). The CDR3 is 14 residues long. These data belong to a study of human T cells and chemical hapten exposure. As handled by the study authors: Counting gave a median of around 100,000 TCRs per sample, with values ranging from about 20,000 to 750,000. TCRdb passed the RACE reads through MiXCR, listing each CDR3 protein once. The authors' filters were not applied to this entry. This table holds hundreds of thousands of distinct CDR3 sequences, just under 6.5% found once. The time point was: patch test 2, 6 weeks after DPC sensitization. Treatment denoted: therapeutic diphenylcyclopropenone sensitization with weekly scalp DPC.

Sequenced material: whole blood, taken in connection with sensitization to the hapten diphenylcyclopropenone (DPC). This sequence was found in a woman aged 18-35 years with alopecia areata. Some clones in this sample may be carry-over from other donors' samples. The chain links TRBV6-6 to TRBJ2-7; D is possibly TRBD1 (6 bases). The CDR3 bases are TGTGCCAGCAGTGACTTGGACAGATCCTACGAGCAGTACTTC. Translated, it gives CASSDLDRSYEQYF.